The present TCR beta chain was sequenced within a study of T cell repertoires in cytomegalovirus infection. Broader study findings: Cumulated frequencies of public TCR beta families served to identify carriers of CMV plus the relevant HLA.

Comment on this clonotype: No antigen is known for it.

TCRdb re-called the reads through MiXCR, storing one row per CDR3 protein. There are approximately 600,000 distinct CDR3 sequences in the sample; roughly 42% occur only once, and about half lies in the top ten. In germline, CDR1 is LNHNV, CDR2 YYDKDF (reference sequence). Trimming cost V 4 bases and J 1 base, with 14 bases left between them. The CDR3 spans 16 residues. This TCR was sampled from a human donor in good health (CMV status not recorded). Some clones in this sample may be carry-over from other donors' samples. This chain connects TRBV15 to TRBJ1-3; D gene uncertain. Sample: cultured PBMCs, taken from culture after CMV antigen stimulation. DNA of the CDR3: TGTGCCACCAGCAACGGAGTAGGGATATCTGGAAACACCATATATTTT. As protein: CATSNGVGISGNTIYF.